Listed here are 2 T cell receptor beta chains from one sample, sequenced in a study of blood T cells in healthy people across ages (dated by TCRdb to about 2015). Receptors were amplified or captured by 5' RACE. The reads were generated on an Illumina HiSeq 2500. A second PCR of roughly 7 to 11 cycles was performed with a sample-barcoded 5' primer and a J-beta primer mix. Using fastp trimming at Q25 and MiXCR clonotype assembly, TCRdb reanalyzed the public sequencing data and kept in-frame beta chains. Under each unique CDR3 protein, matching rows form one entry showing the most common genes and DNA. The sample table records about 780,000 distinct CDR3 sequences; about 26% of these occur just once. Over 2.5% of the sample is in the top ten clones. Another study also made use of these data, one on T cells of mothers and their children.

Sequencing was carried out using blood. The receptors were sampled from a boy aged 5-17 years in good health.

This clonotype turned up a few times. This chain uses TRBV11-2 with TRBJ2-1, with D unresolved. The germline V gene has CDR1 SGHAT and CDR2 FQNNGV. CDR3 length equals 15 residues. V was shortened by 4 bases and J by 4 bases, with 14 bases between the two germline ends. Here the CDR3 DNA reads TGTGCCAGCAGCTCGCCAGCTAGGATTTACAATGAGCAGTTCTTC. It translates to CASSSPARIYNEQFF.

V and J are TRBV11-2 and TRBJ2-5, with 8 bases lining up with TRBD2. This CDR3 is 16 amino acids long. With V trimmed by 3 bases and J by 5 bases, 11 bases remained unmatched. The germline V gene has CDR1 SGHAT and CDR2 FQNNGV. CDR3 residues: CASSFGTGGPVETQYF. DNA for the CDR3: TGTGCCAGCAGCTTCGGGACGGGGGGGCCGGTGGAGACCCAGTACTTC.